This TCR beta chain was profiled in a study of regulatory T cells in long-lasting Graves disease. The study, taken as a whole, reports: With persistent disease, TRBV28, TRBJ1-2 and TRBJ2-5 were the favored segments.

Many counts were recorded for this clonotype. As yet, its antigen is unknown. This sample's time point: newly diagnosed GD, antithyroid drugs for less than 3 months. The TCR library was prepared using RNA isolated from PBMCs. The ends were cut back, 5 bases at V and 4 bases at J, with 11 bases in the middle. CDR3 size: 14 residues. Germline V CDR1 and CDR2: MDHEN, SYDVKM. Construction of the TCR beta libraries employed iRepertoire HTBI primers in conjunction with Arm-PCR of CDR3 regions. TCRdb re-called the multiplex PCR reads through MiXCR, storing one row per CDR3 protein. The sample records a few hundred thousand distinct CDR3 sequences, around 20% being singletons. These data are also associated with another study on T cells in Graves' hyperthyroidism and ophthalmopathy. That paper states: Each diagnosis was grounded in clinical symptoms, serum thyroxine and TRAb, thyroid ultrasound, and orbital computed tomography.

This sequence originates from a young woman with Graves disease. The input for sequencing was peripheral blood mononuclear cells (PBMCs), taken at new diagnosis, from a patient treated with antithyroid drugs. The V call is TRBV28, the J call TRBJ1-4; no clear D gene. CDR3 nucleotides: TGTGCCAGCAGTCGAGCCTCTCTTAATGAAAAACTGTTTTTT. Encoded protein: CASSRASLNEKLFF.